The 8 T cell receptor beta chains below come from one sample, sequenced in a study of blood T cell repertoires in COVID-19. TCRdb's copy holds only in-frame clones and misses some; the assay was immunoSEQ multiplex PCR. The sample records some 120,000 clones, 85% to 90% being singletons. Material for sequencing was peripheral blood. All receptors derive from a human donor in a cohort sampled during active COVID-19.

The chain has TRBV5-5 and TRBJ1-1; TRBD1 might be the D (6 bases). The V and J ends lost 4 bases and 1 base respectively, with 11 bases between them. The CDR3 runs to 14 residues. CDR1 is SGHKS and CDR2 is YYEKEE in the germline V gene (reference sequence). The CDR3 loop reads CASSATRGNTEAFF. CDR3 nucleotides: TGTGCCAGCAGCGCTACCAGGGGGAACACTGAAGCTTTCTTT.

The chain uses TRBV14 and TRBJ2-1, with 12 bases aligning to TRBD2. V lost 2 bases, J lost 7 bases, and 6 bases stayed unmatched. The germline V gene encodes CDR1 SGHDN and CDR2 FVKESK. The CDR3 is 16 amino acids. This CDR3 is CASSQLTSGGRNEQFF. CDR3 nucleotides: TGTGCCAGCAGCCAACTTACTAGCGGGGGGAGAAATGAGCAGTTCTTC.

This chain joins TRBV5-4 and TRBJ1-2; 11 positions agree with TRBD1. The CDR3 is made up of 14 amino acids. V lost 3 bases to trimming and J lost 7 bases; unmatched junction nucleotides: 5. The germline V gene encodes CDR1 SGHNT and CDR2 YYREEE (reference sequence). CDR3 in amino acids: CASSWTGGHSGYTF. The CDR3, as DNA: TGTGCCAGCAGCTGGACAGGGGGCCACAGTGGCTACACCTTC.

The chain carries TRBV30 and TRBJ2-2; 8 bases fit TRBD2. Per germline, CDR1 GTSNPN and CDR2 SVGIG (reference sequence). V dropped 8 bases and J dropped 7; count of bases not matched to a gene: 12. The CDR3 extends over 14 amino acids. DNA of the CDR3: TGTGCCGCCCAACGGGGGGGGGAAATCGGGGAGCTGTTTTTT. Its translation: CAAQRGGEIGELFF.

A word on this clone: This CDR3 is also generated by other DNA sequences in the sample. The rearrangement uses TRBV7-2 and TRBJ1-4, with a tentative D call TRBD1 (5 bases). V was pared by 2 bases and J by 8 bases, with 12 bases between. This CDR3 has 14 amino acids. CDR1 SGHTA and CDR2 FQGNSA come from the germline V gene. CDR3 bases: TGTGCCAGCAGCTTATCCGGGGGAGGCGAAAAACTGTTTTTT. Translation gives CASSLSGGGEKLFF.

The chain employs TRBV6-6 and TRBJ2-2; 8 positions match TRBD2. The germline CDR1 and CDR2 sequences are MNHNY and SVGAGI (reference sequence). The CDR3 is 17 amino acids. Trimming at V came to 5 bases and at J to 4 bases, leaving 12 bases not matched to a gene. This CDR3 is CASSRDEAGAVTGELFF. The DNA for the CDR3 is TGTGCCAGCAGTCGGGACGAAGCGGGAGCGGTCACCGGGGAGCTGTTTTTT.

V and J are TRBV30 and TRBJ1-5; D may be TRBD1 (5 bases). Germline values: CDR1 GTSNPN, CDR2 SVGIG (reference sequence). The CDR3 runs to 14 residues. Trimming removed 2 bases from V and 0 bases from J, with 8 bases in between. In nucleotides, the CDR3 is TGTGCCTGGAGTCCAGGGTATAGCAATCAGCCCCAGCATTTT. Translating gives CAWSPGYSNQPQHF. Supplemented by reference TRBV30 and TRBJ1-5, the full variable domain reads SQTIHQWPATLVQPVGSPLSLECTVEGTSNPNLYWYRQAAGRGLQLLFYSVGIGQISSEVPQNLSASRPQDRQFILSSKKLLLSDSGFYLCAWSPGYSNQPQHFGDGTRLSIL.

The V call is TRBV9, the J call TRBJ1-2, with D maybe TRBD1 (5 bases). The CDR3 has 16 amino acids. V lost 4 bases and J 4 bases, leaving 20 bases between the germline ends. Germline V gene data show CDR1 as SGDLS and CDR2 as YYNGEE. CDR3 region: CASSPRLTGGSYGYTF. In DNA form, the CDR3 reads TGTGCCAGCAGCCCACGGCTAACGGGGGGTAGCTATGGCTACACCTTC.